This T cell receptor (beta chain) appears in the sequencing data of a study of shared clonotypes between healthy human individuals. From germline, CDR1 is LNHNV and CDR2 YYDKDF (reference sequence). V was cut by 4 bases and J by 5 bases, with 11 bases left in between. This CDR3 is built from 13 residues. The assay was immunoSEQ multiplex PCR, and TCRdb's table has in-frame clones only and misses some. Counted here are millions of clones, about 92% occurring once; the ten biggest clones make up roughly 0.36%. The sample consisted of naive CD4+ T cells from PBMCs. Stated subset: CD45RA+ positively selected. The source of this sequence is a man younger than 35 in good health. Some clones in this sample may be carry-over from other donors' samples. This rearrangement joins TRBV15 to TRBJ2-5; D may be TRBD1 (6 bases). The CDR3 bases are TGTGCCACCAGCAACAGGGCAGACGAGACCCAGTACTTC. Amino acid sequence: CATSNRADETQYF.